Following are 16 T cell receptor beta chains from one sample sequenced in a study of blood T cells in healthy people across ages. Alongside a J-beta primer mix, a sample-barcoded 5' primer served in a second PCR lasting 7 to 11 cycles. MiXCR, run by TCRdb on the 5' RACE reads, gives a single entry per CDR3 protein. The sample yields about 570,000 distinct CDR3 sequences, approximately 27% seen once. The specimen sequenced was blood. Source of these receptors: a woman aged 70 to 79 in good health.

V usage is TRBV20-1 and J usage is TRBJ2-7, with 7 nucleotides matching TRBD1. Losses at the gene ends were 5 bases for V and 6 bases for J; bases not matched to a gene: 7. The CDR3 spans 12 residues. Germline CDR1 reads DFQATT; CDR2 reads SNEGSKA (reference sequence). CDR3 in amino acids: CSAHPTGAEQYF. The CDR3 nucleotides read TGCAGTGCTCATCCTACAGGGGCCGAGCAGTACTTC.

This chain connects TRBV30 to TRBJ1-4, with D possibly matching TRBD1 (6 bases). Germline V gene sequence: CDR1 GTSNPN, CDR2 SVGIG (reference sequence). The CDR3 loop spans 13 amino acids. Trimming took 3 bases from V and 6 from J, leaving 11 bases between them. This CDR3 reads CAWRKQGHEKLFF. CDR3 coding DNA: TGTGCCTGGAGAAAACAGGGCCATGAAAAACTGTTTTTT.

Note on this clonotype: One junction end does not reproduce the germline sequence, and a read error may be involved. The chain couples TRBV5-6 to TRBJ2-1, with D uncertain. The CDR3 consists of 15 residues. Per germline, CDR1 SGHDT and CDR2 YYEEEE. CDR3 loop: CASSLGRSMRDEQFF. CDR3 DNA sequence: TGCGCCAGCAGCTTGGGTCGGTCCATGCGCGATGAGCAGTTCTTC.

This chain connects TRBV7-2 to TRBJ2-7; 7 nucleotides align to TRBD2. The J segment lost 5 bases and the V segment lost 0 bases, leaving 4 bases of the junction unmatched. The germline V gene encodes CDR1 SGHTA and CDR2 FQGNSA. The CDR3 totals 14 residues. The CDR3 nucleotides are TGTGCCAGCAGCTTAGCCGGGGGGAGGAACGAGCAGTACTTC. Translated: CASSLAGGRNEQYF.

This chain uses TRBV5-1 with TRBJ2-5; D tentatively reads TRBD1 or TRBD2 (5 bases each). V gave up 1 base and J gave up 5 bases, with 18 bases separating them. The CDR3 has 16 residues. Per the germline V gene, CDR1 is SGHRS and CDR2 is YFSETQ. CDR3 sequence (DNA): TGCGCCAGCAGCTTGCCCGCCGGGACGTCGGGGGAGACCCAGTACTTC. Translating gives CASSLPAGTSGETQYF.

This clonotype was found a few times. The chain is built from TRBV20-1 and TRBJ1-2; the D gene is possibly TRBD1 (6 bases). CDR3 size: 13 residues. In germline, CDR1 is DFQATT, CDR2 SNEGSKA (reference sequence). V was shortened by 4 bases and J by 5 bases, with 14 bases between the two germline ends. This CDR3 reads CSAMGTSGYGYTF. The DNA of the CDR3 is TGCAGTGCTATGGGGACATCTGGTTATGGCTACACCTTC.

The rearrangement joins TRBV5-5 to TRBJ1-2; 8 positions match TRBD1. After removal of 4 bases from V and 6 bases from J, the junction contained 14 bases not matched to a gene. CDR1 and CDR2 from the germline V gene are SGHKS and YYEKEE (reference sequence). The CDR3 extends over 16 amino acids. The CDR3 protein is CASSPVEWTGNDGYTF. The CDR3 DNA sequence: TGTGCCAGCAGCCCGGTCGAGTGGACAGGGAATGATGGCTACACCTTC.

This clonotype was seen more than once but under ten times. The V and J genes are TRBV18 and TRBJ2-4; D possibly uses TRBD1 or TRBD2 (5 bases each). Between the trimmed V and J ends, which lost 3 bases and 0 bases, there was a span of 12 bases. Germline V CDR1 and CDR2: KGHSH, LQKENI. The CDR3 length is 16 residues. The CDR3 reads CASSPGTGGAKNIQYF. The CDR3 DNA reads TGTGCCAGCTCACCGGGGACGGGTGGAGCCAAAAACATTCAGTACTTC. Variable domain in full (rest from reference TRBV18 and TRBJ2-4): NAGVMQNPRHLVRRRGQEARLRCSPMKGHSHVYWYRQLPEEGLKFMVYLQKENIIDESGMPKERFSAEFPKEGPSILRIQQVVRGDSAAYFCASSPGTGGAKNIQYFGAGTRLSVL.

V is TRBV4-3 and J is TRBJ2-3; tentatively, D is TRBD1 or TRBD2 (6 bases each). The V gene lost 0 bases and the J gene lost 1 base, with 11 bases spanning the gap. Per germline, CDR1 LGHNA and CDR2 YSLEER. The CDR3 is made up of 16 amino acids. The CDR3 DNA reads TGCGCCAGCAGCCAAGATTTGGAGGGGGGCACAGATACGCAGTATTTT. As protein: CASSQDLEGGTDTQYF.

This chain links TRBV5-1 with TRBJ2-7, with D possibly matching TRBD2 (6 bases). Germline-derived CDR1 and CDR2 are SGHRS and YFSETQ. Trimming took off 4 bases at V and 12 bases at J, with 8 bases between the two ends. This CDR3 has 9 residues. CDR3 bases: TGCGCCAGCAGCCCCGGGAGGTACTTC. Amino acid sequence: CASSPGRYF. The whole variable domain, filled in from reference TRBV5-1 and TRBJ2-7, reads KAGVTQTPRYLIKTRGQQVTLSCSPISGHRSVSWYQQTPGQGLQFLFEYFSETQRNKGNFPGRFSGRQFSNSRSEMNVSTLELGDSALYLCASSPGRYFGPGTRLTVT.

This rearrangement joins TRBV5-1 to TRBJ2-7, with 8 nucleotides matching TRBD1. The CDR3 is 13 residues long. In germline, CDR1 is SGHRS, CDR2 YFSETQ. The V gene end was trimmed by 3 bases and the J gene end by 4 bases; junction bases not matched to a gene: 3. The DNA for the CDR3 is TGCGCCAGCAGCTCGGACAGGGAGTACGAGCAGTACTTC. Its protein product is CASSSDREYEQYF.

The chain employs TRBV11-2 and TRBJ2-3; D possibly uses TRBD1 or TRBD2 (6 bases each). The V gene's germline CDR1 is SGHAT and CDR2 FQNNGV. The CDR3 sequence is 14 residues long. V lost 6 bases and J 3 bases, leaving 13 bases between the germline ends. CDR3 loop: CASRHTGRTDTQYF. The CDR3 bases are TGTGCCAGCAGACATACAGGGAGGACAGATACGCAGTATTTT.

This clonotype was recorded a few times. The V gene is TRBV5-1, the J gene TRBJ1-4, with a weak D call TRBD1 (6 bases). The CDR3 loop spans 17 amino acids. V lost 0 bases, J lost 8 bases, and 20 bases lay in between. Germline loops: CDR1 SGHRS, CDR2 YFSETQ. DNA for the CDR3: TGCGCCAGCAGCTTGGCCCCGCCAGGGGCGTCGGACGAAAAACTGTTTTTT. Translation gives CASSLAPPGASDEKLFF. The variable domain in full, completed from reference TRBV5-1 and TRBJ1-4, reads KAGVTQTPRYLIKTRGQQVTLSCSPISGHRSVSWYQQTPGQGLQFLFEYFSETQRNKGNFPGRFSGRQFSNSRSEMNVSTLELGDSALYLCASSLAPPGASDEKLFFGSGTQLSVL.

This rearrangement joins TRBV7-8 to TRBJ1-1; D not certain. Germline loops: CDR1 SGHVS, CDR2 FQNEAQ. There are 14 residues in the CDR3. Trimming cost V 5 bases and J 5 bases, with 15 bases left between them. The CDR3: CASSPDGRGTEAFF. CDR3 DNA: TGTGCCAGCAGCCCGGACGGGCGAGGGACTGAAGCTTTCTTT.

This clonotype showed up many times. V usage is TRBV11-2 and J usage is TRBJ2-7; D might be TRBD2 (6 bases). With 6 bases removed from V and 4 bases from J, the gap between germline ends came to 7 bases. Germline V CDR1 and CDR2: SGHAT, FQNNGV. CDR3 length equals 11 residues. The CDR3 here is CASSRGYEQYF. The CDR3 bases are TGTGCCAGCAGTCGGGGGTACGAGCAGTACTTC.

The CDR3 nucleotides read TGTGCCAGCAGCGGGGGTATCGGCAGAAGCGAGCAGTACTTC. Translation: CASSGGIGRSEQYF. V and J are TRBV11-3 and TRBJ2-7; possibly TRBD1 or TRBD2 for D (5 bases each). Germline lookup yields CDR1 SGHNT and CDR2 YENEEA. The CDR3 spans 14 residues. V lost 5 bases, J lost 6 bases, and 17 bases lay in between. The full variable domain, rest sourced from reference TRBV11-3 and TRBJ2-7, is EAGVVQSPRYKIIEKKQPVAFWCNPISGHNTLYWYLQNLGQGPELLIRYENEEAVDDSQLPKDRFSAERLKGVDSTLKIQPAELGDSAVYLCASSGGIGRSEQYFGPGTRLTVT.